This T cell receptor (beta chain) was captured in a study of beta chain features in type 1 diabetes. Whole-study findings and limits: More deletions and fewer insertions at VDJ junctions were found in patients with type 1 diabetes.

Germline CDR1 is MDHEN and CDR2 is SYDVKM. CDR3 length equals 13 residues. The germline V and J ends were trimmed by 1 base and 10 bases, with 11 bases remaining between them. Via CD45RO/CCR7/CD25/CD127/CD95/CD27, cells of the CD4+ naive, central memory, regulatory and stem cell-like memory subsets were sorted. Purity above 95% was achieved in all sorted populations. For this clone: Antigen specificity is unknown.

TCRB transcripts that were expressed got sequenced, as all of the isolated RNA had been reverse transcribed. Naive, central memory and regulatory T cell samples averaged about 3.57 million immunoSEQ reads each. Clones were sequenced by immunoSEQ multiplex PCR, and TCRdb holds only the in-frame ones, with some missing. Counted here are about 150,000 clones, roughly 10% occurring once; the ten biggest clones make up over 2%. The chain combines TRBV28 with TRBJ2-1; D uncertain. The receptor was derived from a man aged 18-30 years in good health. The source material was central memory CD4+ T cells from blood. CDR3 amino acids: CASSLFPRPEQFF. The CDR3 DNA reads TGTGCCAGCAGTTTATTCCCGAGACCAGAGCAGTTCTTC.